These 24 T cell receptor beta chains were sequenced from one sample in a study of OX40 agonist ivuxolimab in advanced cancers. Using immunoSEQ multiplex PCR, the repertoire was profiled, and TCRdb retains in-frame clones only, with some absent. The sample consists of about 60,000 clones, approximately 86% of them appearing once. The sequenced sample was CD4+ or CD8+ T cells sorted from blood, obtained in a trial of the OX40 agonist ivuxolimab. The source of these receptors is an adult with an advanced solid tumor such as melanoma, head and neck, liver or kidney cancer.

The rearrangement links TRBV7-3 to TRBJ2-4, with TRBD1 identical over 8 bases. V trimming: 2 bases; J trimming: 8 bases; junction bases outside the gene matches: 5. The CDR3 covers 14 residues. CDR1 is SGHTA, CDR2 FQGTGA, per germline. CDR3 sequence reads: CASSLGDRGDIQYF. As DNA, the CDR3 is TGTGCCAGCAGCTTAGGAGACAGGGGTGACATTCAGTACTTC.

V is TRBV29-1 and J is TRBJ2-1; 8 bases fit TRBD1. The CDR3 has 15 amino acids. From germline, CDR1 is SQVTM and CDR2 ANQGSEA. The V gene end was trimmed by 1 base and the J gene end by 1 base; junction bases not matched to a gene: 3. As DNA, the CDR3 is TGCAGCGTTGAAGGGGACAGGACATCCTACAATGAGCAGTTCTTC. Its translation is CSVEGDRTSYNEQFF.

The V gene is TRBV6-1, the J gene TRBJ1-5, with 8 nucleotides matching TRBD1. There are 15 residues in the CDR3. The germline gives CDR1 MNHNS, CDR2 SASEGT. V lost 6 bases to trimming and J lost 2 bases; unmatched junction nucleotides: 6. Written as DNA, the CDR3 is TGTGCCAGCAGGCCCGGGACAGGACGCAATCAGCCCCAGCATTTT. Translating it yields CASRPGTGRNQPQHF.

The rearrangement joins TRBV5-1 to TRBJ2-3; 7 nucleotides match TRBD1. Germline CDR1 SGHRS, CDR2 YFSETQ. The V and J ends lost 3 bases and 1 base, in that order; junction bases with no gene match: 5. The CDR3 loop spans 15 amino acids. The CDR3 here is CASSSTGVGTDTQYF. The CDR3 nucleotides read TGCGCCAGCAGCTCTACAGGGGTTGGCACAGATACGCAGTATTTT. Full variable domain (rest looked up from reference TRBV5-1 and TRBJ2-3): KAGVTQTPRYLIKTRGQQVTLSCSPISGHRSVSWYQQTPGQGLQFLFEYFSETQRNKGNFPGRFSGRQFSNSRSEMNVSTLELGDSALYLCASSSTGVGTDTQYFGPGTRLTVL.

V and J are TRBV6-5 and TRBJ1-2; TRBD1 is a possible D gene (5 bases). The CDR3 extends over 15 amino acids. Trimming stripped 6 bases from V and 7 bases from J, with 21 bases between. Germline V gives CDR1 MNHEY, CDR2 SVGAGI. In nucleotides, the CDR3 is TGTGCCAGCAGCCCGTCTTGGGACCCAGGTACTGGCTACACCTTC. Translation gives CASSPSWDPGTGYTF.

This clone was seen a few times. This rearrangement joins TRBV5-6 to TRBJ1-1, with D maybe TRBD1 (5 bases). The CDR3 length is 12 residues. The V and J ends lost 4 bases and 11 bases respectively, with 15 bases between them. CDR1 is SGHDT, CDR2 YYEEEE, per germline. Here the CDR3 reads CASSKGQMDAFF. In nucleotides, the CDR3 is TGTGCCAGCAGCAAAGGACAAATGGACGCTTTCTTT.

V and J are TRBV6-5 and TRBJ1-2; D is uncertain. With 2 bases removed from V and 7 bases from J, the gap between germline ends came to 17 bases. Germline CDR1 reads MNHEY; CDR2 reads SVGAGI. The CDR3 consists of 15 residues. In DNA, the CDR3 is TGTGCCAGCAGTTACCTAGCCGGCACCTCAGGTGGCTACACCTTC. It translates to CASSYLAGTSGGYTF.

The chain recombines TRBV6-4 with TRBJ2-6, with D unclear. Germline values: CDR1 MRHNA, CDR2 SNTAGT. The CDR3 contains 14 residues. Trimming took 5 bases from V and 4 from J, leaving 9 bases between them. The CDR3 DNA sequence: TGTGCCAGCAGTATAAATCCAGGGGCCAACGTCCTGACTTTC. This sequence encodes CASSINPGANVLTF.

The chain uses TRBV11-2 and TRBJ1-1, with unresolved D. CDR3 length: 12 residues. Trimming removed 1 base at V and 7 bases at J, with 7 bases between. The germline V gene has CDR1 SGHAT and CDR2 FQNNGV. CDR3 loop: CASSLVKGEAFF. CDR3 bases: TGTGCCAGCAGCTTAGTTAAGGGTGAAGCTTTCTTT.

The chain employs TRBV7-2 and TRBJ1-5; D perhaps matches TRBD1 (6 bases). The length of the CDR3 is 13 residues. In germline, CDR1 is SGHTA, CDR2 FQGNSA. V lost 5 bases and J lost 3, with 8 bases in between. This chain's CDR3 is CASSRTVNQPQHF. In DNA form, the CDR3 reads TGTGCCAGCAGCCGGACAGTCAATCAGCCCCAGCATTTT.

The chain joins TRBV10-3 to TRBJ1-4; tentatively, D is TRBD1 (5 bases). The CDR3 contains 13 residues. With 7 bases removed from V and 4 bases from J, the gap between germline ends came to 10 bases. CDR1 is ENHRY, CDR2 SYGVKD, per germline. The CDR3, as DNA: TGTGCCATCACCCGGGACCTTAATGAAAAACTGTTTTTT. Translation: CAITRDLNEKLFF.

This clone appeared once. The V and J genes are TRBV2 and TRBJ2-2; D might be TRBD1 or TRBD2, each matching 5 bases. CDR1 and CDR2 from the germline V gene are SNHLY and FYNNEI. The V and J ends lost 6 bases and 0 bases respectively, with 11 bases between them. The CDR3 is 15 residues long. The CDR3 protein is CASRPGTANTGELFF. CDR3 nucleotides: TGTGCCAGCAGACCCGGGACGGCGAACACCGGGGAGCTGTTTTTT.

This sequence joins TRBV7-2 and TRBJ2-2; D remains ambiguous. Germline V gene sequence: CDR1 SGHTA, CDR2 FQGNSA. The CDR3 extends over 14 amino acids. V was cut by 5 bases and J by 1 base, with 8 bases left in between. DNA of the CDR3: TGTGCCAGCAGCCATGGAGAGAACACCGGGGAGCTGTTTTTT. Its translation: CASSHGENTGELFF. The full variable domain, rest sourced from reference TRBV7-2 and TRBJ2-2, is GAGVSQSPSNKVTEKGKDVELRCDPISGHTALYWYRQSLGQGLEFLIYFQGNSAPDKSGLPSDRFSAERTGGSVSTLTIQRTQQEDSAVYLCASSHGENTGELFFGEGSRLTVL.

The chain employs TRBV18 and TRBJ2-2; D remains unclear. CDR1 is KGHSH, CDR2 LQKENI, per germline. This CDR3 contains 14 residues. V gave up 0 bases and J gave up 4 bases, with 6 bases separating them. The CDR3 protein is CASSPPMGTGELFF. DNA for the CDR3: TGTGCCAGCTCACCACCGATGGGCACCGGGGAGCTGTTTTTT.

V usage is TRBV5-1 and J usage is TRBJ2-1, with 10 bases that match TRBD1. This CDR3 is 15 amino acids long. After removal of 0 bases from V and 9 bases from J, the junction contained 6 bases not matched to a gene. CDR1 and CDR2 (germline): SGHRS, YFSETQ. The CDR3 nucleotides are TGCGCCAGCAGCTTGGGACAGGGGGCGCATGGTGAGCAGTTCTTC. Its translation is CASSLGQGAHGEQFF.

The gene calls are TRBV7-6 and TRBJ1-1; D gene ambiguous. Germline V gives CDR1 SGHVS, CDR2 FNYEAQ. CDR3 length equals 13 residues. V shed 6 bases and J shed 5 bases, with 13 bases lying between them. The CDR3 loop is CASSKTGRTEAFF. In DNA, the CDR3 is TGTGCCAGCAGTAAAACCGGACGGACTGAAGCTTTCTTT.

This chain's CDR3 is CASSETTYEQYF. The DNA of the CDR3 is TGTGCCAGCAGTGAAACCACTTACGAGCAGTACTTC. The V and J genes are TRBV2 and TRBJ2-7; D gene uncertain. Per the germline V gene, CDR1 is SNHLY and CDR2 is FYNNEI. V lost 2 bases and J lost 4, with 6 bases in between. This CDR3 has 12 residues. The whole variable domain, remainder taken from reference TRBV2 and TRBJ2-7, is EPEVTQTPSHQVTQMGQEVILRCVPISNHLYFYWYRQILGQKVEFLVSFYNNEISEKSEIFDDQFSVERPDGSNFTLKIRSTKLEDSAMYFCASSETTYEQYFGPGTRLTVT.

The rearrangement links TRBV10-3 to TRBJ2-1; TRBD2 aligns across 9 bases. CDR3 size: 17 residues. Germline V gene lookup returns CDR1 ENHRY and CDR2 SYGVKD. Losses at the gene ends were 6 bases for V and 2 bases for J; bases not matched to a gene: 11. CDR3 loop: CAIRGGPAGGAYNEQFF. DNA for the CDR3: TGTGCCATCAGGGGCGGACCTGCGGGGGGGGCCTACAATGAGCAGTTCTTC.

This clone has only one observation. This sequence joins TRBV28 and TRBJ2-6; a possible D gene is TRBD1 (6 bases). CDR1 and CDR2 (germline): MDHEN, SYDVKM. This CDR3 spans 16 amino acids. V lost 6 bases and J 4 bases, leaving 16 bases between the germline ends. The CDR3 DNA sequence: TGTGCCAGCAGCTACCTCAGGGGCAGCGGGGCCAACGTCCTGACTTTC. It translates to CASSYLRGSGANVLTF. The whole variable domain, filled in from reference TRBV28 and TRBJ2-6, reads DVKVTQSSRYLVKRTGEKVFLECVQDMDHENMFWYRQDPGLGLRLIYFSYDVKMKEKGDIPEGYSVSREKKERFSLILESASTNQTSMYLCASSYLRGSGANVLTFGAGSRLTVL.

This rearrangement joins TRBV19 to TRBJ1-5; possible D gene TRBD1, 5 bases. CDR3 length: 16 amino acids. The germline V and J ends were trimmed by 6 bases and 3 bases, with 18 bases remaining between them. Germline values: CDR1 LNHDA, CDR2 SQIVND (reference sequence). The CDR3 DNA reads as TGTGCCAGTAGACGTCCGGGACTAGGGGACAATCAGCCCCAGCATTTT. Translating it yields CASRRPGLGDNQPQHF.

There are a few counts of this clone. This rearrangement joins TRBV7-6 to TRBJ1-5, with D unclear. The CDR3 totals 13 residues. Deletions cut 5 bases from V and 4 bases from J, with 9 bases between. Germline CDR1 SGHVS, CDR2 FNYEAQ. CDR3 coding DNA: TGTGCCAGCAGCCCAGGATTTAATCAGCCCCAGCATTTT. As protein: CASSPGFNQPQHF.

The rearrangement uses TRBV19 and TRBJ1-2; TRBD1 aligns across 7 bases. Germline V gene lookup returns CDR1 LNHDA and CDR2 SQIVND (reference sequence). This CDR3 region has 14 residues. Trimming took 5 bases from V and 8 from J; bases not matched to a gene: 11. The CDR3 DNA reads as TGTGCCAGTAGTCCTTGGAACGACAGGGAGGGCTACACCTTC. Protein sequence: CASSPWNDREGYTF. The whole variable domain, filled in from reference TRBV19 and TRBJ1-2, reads DGGITQSPKYLFRKEGQNVTLSCEQNLNHDAMYWYRQDPGQGLRLIYYSQIVNDFQKGDIAEGYSVSREKKESFPLTVTSAQKNPTAFYLCASSPWNDREGYTFGSGTRLTVV.

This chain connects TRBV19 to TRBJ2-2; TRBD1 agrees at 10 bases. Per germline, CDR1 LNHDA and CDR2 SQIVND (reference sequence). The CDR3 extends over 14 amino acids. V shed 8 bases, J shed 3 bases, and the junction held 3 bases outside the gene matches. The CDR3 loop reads CASAGTGDTGELFF. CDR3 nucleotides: TGTGCCAGTGCCGGGACAGGGGACACCGGGGAGCTGTTTTTT. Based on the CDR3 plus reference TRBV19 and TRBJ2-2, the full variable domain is DGGITQSPKYLFRKEGQNVTLSCEQNLNHDAMYWYRQDPGQGLRLIYYSQIVNDFQKGDIAEGYSVSREKKESFPLTVTSAQKNPTAFYLCASAGTGDTGELFFGEGSRLTVL.

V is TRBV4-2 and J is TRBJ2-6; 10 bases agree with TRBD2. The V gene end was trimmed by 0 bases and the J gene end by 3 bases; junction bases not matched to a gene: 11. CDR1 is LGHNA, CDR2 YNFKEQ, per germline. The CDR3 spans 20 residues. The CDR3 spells CASSQDGGSGGASGANVLTF. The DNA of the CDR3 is TGTGCCAGCAGCCAAGACGGAGGGAGCGGGGGGGCGAGTGGGGCCAACGTCCTGACTTTC.